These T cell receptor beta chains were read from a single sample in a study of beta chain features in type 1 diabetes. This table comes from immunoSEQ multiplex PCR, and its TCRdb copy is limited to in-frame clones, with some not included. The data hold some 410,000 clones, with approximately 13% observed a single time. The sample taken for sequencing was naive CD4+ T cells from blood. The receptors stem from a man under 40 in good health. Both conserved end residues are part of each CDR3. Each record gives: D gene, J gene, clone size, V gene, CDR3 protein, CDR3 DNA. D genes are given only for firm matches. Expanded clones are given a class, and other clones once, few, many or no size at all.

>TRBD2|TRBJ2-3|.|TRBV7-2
CASSPRGLAGVDTQYF
TGTGCCAGCAGCCCGAGGGGACTAGCGGGAGTTGATACGCAGTATTTT
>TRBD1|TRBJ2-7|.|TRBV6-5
CASAVGTGNSYEQYF
TGTGCCAGTGCGGTGGGGACAGGGAATTCCTACGAGCAGTACTTC
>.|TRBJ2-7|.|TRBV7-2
CASSYLPAGAASYEQYF
TGTGCCAGCAGCTACCTCCCCGCGGGGGCTGCCTCCTACGAGCAGTACTTC
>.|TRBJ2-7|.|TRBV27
CASSFTYEQYF
TGTGCCAGCAGTTTTACCTACGAGCAGTACTTC
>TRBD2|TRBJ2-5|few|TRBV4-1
CASSQFGLAGGLRETQYF
TGCGCCAGCAGCCAATTTGGACTAGCGGGGGGTCTCCGAGAGACCCAGTACTTC
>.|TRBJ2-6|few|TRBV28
CASDRAGANVLTF
TGTGCCAGCGATCGGGCTGGGGCCAACGTCCTGACTTTC
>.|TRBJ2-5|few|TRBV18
CASSPATWMETQYF
TGTGCCAGCTCACCAGCCACCTGGATGGAGACCCAGTACTTC
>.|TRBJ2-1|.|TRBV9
CASTPQASGTLEQFF
TGTGCCAGCACCCCCCAAGCATCTGGGACCCTCGAGCAGTTCTTC
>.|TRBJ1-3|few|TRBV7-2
CASTSYLSADTIYF
TGTGCCAGCACCAGTTATTTGTCCGCGGACACCATATATTTT
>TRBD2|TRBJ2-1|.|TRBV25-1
CASSTRGGPHNEQFF
TGTGCCAGCAGTACCCGGGGGGGGCCGCACAATGAGCAGTTCTTC
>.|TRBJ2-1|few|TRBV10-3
CAIKGAGTSSYNEQFF
TGTGCCATCAAGGGAGCTGGAACGAGCTCCTACAATGAGCAGTTCTTC
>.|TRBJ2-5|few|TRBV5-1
CASSLVSRGQETQYF
TGCGCCAGCAGCTTGGTTTCCAGGGGCCAAGAGACCCAGTACTTC
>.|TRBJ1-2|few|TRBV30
CAWAPSSNYGYTF
TGTGCCTGGGCTCCGTCGAGTAACTATGGCTACACCTTC
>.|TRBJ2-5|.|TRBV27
CASGGHGGGQETQYF
TGTGCCAGCGGCGGACACGGGGGCGGGCAAGAGACCCAGTACTTC
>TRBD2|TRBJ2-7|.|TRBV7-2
CASSPTVAGGSYEQYF
TGTGCCAGCAGTCCAACAGTAGCGGGCGGCTCCTACGAGCAGTACTTC
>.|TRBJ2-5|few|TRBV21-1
CASSKTSGGLIQETQYF
TGTGCCAGCAGCAAGACTAGCGGGGGATTAATCCAAGAGACCCAGTACTTC
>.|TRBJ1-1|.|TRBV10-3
CAISEGFTEAFF
TGTGCCATCAGTGAAGGGTTTACTGAAGCTTTCTTT
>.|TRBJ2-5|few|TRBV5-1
CASSLMTRMGETQYF
TGCGCCAGCAGCTTAATGACTAGAATGGGGGAGACCCAGTACTTC
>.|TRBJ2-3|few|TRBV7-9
CASRLRGVRQYF
TGTGCCAGCAGATTGAGGGGAGTAAGGCAGTATTTT
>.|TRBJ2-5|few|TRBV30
CAWSVGAQKETQYF
TGTGCCTGGAGTGTAGGGGCCCAGAAAGAGACCCAGTACTTC
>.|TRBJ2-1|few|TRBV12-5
CASGFRGRGAHNEQFF
TGTGCTAGTGGTTTTAGGGGACGCGGGGCACACAATGAGCAGTTCTTC
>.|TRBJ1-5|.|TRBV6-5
CASSPSGNPSPQHF
TGTGCCAGCTCCCCTTCGGGGAACCCTAGCCCCCAGCATTTT
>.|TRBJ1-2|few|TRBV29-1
CSATGAAYGYTF
TGCAGCGCCACGGGGGCCGCCTATGGCTACACCTTC
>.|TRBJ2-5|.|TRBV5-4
CASSLEGQETQYF
TGTGCCAGCAGCTTGGAAGGCCAAGAGACCCAGTACTTC
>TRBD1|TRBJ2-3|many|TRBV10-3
CGTGATTDTQYF
TGTGGAACAGGGGCGACTACAGATACGCAGTATTTT
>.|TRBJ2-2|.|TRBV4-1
CASSPRTTNTGELFF
TGCGCCAGCAGCCCCAGGACCACGAACACCGGGGAGCTGTTTTTT
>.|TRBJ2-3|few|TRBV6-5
CASSREPSTDTQYF
TGTGCCAGCAGTCGGGAACCGAGCACAGATACGCAGTATTTT
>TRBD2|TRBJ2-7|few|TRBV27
CASSRLAGQYEQYF
TGTGCCAGCAGTAGACTAGCGGGGCAGTACGAGCAGTACTTC
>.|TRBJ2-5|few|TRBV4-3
CASSQDHTPDTPKYF
TGCGCCAGCAGCCAAGATCACACCCCGGACACGCCTAAATACTTC
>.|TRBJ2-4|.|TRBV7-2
CASSLARSNIQYF
TGTGCCAGCAGCTTAGCACGGTCAAACATTCAGTACTTC
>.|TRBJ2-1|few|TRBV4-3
CASSQDSGRVYNEQFF
TGCGCCAGCAGCCAAGATTCGGGAAGGGTCTACAATGAGCAGTTCTTC
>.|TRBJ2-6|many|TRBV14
CASSFSSGANVLTF
TGTGCCAGCAGCTTTAGCTCTGGGGCCAACGTCCTGACTTTC
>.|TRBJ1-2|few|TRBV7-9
CASSPLTVSGYTF
TGTGCCAGCAGCCCGCTGACAGTTTCTGGCTACACCTTC
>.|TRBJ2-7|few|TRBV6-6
CASSLPTDSQYF
TGTGCCAGCAGTCTGCCAACAGACAGCCAGTACTTC
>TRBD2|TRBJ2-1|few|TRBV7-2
CASRATGTSGTNEQFF
TGTGCCAGCAGGGCGACCGGGACTAGCGGGACAAATGAGCAGTTCTTC